This TCR beta chain was observed in a study of glioma-infiltrating T cells after dendritic cell vaccination. The data were produced by immunoSEQ multiplex PCR, yet TCRdb's version contains in-frame clones alone and is incomplete. The sample shows 55,000 to 70,000 clones, approximately 78% of them seen only once. The specimen was blood, collected before dendritic cell vaccination. The receptor was derived from a human donor with glioblastoma.

The CDR3 DNA reads as TGCGCCAGCAGCTTGAGCGGGGGCCAGAACACTGAAGCTTTCTTT. Its translation: CASSLSGGQNTEAFF. V and J are TRBV5-1 and TRBJ1-1, with a weak D call TRBD1 (6 bases). The germline V and J ends were trimmed by 1 base and 1 base, with 11 bases remaining between them. This CDR3 contains 15 residues. Germline CDR1 reads SGHRS; CDR2 reads YFSETQ.